This entry features one T cell receptor beta chain sequence. Treatment specified: over 15 received Ad26.COV2.S at low or high dose, single or two shots; roughly five received placebo; per-sample allocation not given. Repertoires come from day 63 after the first vaccine or placebo injection. This specimen belongs to a study of Ad26.COV2.S vaccination and SARS-CoV-2 variants. Profiling relied on immunoSEQ multiplex PCR, and the TCRdb table lists in-frame clones only, not all of them. The data show about half a million clones, with 89% seen just once and 1.5% to 2% held by the top ten. The CDR3 sequence is 14 residues long. The germline CDR1 and CDR2 sequences are MNHEY and SVGEGT. The ends were cut back, 2 bases at V and 3 bases at J, with 8 bases in the middle.

The clonotype originates from a person aged 18-65 years who received the Ad26.COV2.S COVID-19 vaccine or a placebo. This sequence joins TRBV6-2 or TRBV6-3 and TRBJ1-3; D unresolved. Here the sequenced sample was peripheral blood, taken in a trial of Ad26.COV2.S vaccine versus placebo. CDR3: CASSYPTSGNTIYF. CDR3 bases: TGTGCCAGCAGTTACCCTACAAGTGGAAACACCATATATTTT.